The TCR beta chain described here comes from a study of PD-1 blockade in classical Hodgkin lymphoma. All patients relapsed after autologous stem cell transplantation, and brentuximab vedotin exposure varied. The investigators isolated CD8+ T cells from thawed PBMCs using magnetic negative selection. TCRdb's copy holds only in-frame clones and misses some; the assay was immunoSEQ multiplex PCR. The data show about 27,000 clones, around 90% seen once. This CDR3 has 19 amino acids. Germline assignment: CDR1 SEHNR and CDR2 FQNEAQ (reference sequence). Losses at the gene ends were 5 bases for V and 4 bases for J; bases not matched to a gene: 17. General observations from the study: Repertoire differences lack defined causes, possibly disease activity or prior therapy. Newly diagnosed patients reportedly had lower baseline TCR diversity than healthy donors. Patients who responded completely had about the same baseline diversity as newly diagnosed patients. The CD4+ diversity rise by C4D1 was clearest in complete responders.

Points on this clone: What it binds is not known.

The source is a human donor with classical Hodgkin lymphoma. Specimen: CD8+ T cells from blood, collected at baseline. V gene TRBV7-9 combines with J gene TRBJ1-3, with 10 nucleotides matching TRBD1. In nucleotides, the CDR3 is TGTGCCAGCAGCCTCCTAGAGGTTTCGGGGACAGGGGTCGGAAACACCATATATTTT. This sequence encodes CASSLLEVSGTGVGNTIYF.